One sample yielded the 14 T cell receptor beta chains listed below, sequenced in a study of OX40 agonist ivuxolimab in advanced cancers. Assay: immunoSEQ multiplex PCR; the TCRdb copy retains only in-frame clones and omits some. The data contain approximately 32,000 clones, roughly 90% of them seen just once; the ten biggest clones take up around 9%. The specimen was CD4+ or CD8+ T cells sorted from blood, collected in a trial of the OX40 agonist ivuxolimab. The receptors were sampled from an adult with an advanced solid tumor such as melanoma, head and neck, liver or kidney cancer.

The chain couples TRBV29-1 to TRBJ1-5; D perhaps matches TRBD1 (6 bases). Germline CDR1 is SQVTM and CDR2 is ANQGSEA. The CDR3 sequence is 11 residues long. The V gene lost 6 bases and the J gene lost 7 bases, with 10 bases spanning the gap. The CDR3 bases are TGCAGCGTGCAGGGGCCCCAGCCCCAGCATTTT. It specifies CSVQGPQPQHF. The full variable domain, in which reference TRBV29-1 and TRBJ1-5 provide the parts outside the CDR3, is SAVISQKPSRDICQRGTSLTIQCQVDSQVTMMFWYRQQPGQSLTLIATANQGSEATYESGFVIDKFPISRPNLTFSTLTVSNMSPEDSSIYLCSVQGPQPQHFGDGTRLSIL.

The CDR3 is CASSKGTSGPYSYNEQFF. CDR3 coding DNA: TGCGCCAGCAGCAAAGGGACTAGCGGGCCTTACTCCTACAATGAGCAGTTCTTC. V and J are TRBV4-1 and TRBJ2-1; 12 bases map to TRBD2. The CDR3 length is 18 residues. The germline V gene has CDR1 MGHRA and CDR2 YSYEKL. With V trimmed by 5 bases and J by 0 bases, 8 bases remained unmatched.

The chain recombines TRBV5-1 with TRBJ2-2; no definite D call. V lost 6 bases to trimming and J lost 0 bases, with 9 bases between them. This CDR3 contains 14 residues. The germline gives CDR1 SGHRS, CDR2 YFSETQ. CDR3 in DNA: TGCGCCAGCACGGTAAACGCGAACACCGGGGAGCTGTTTTTT. This sequence encodes CASTVNANTGELFF.

The V call is TRBV6-5, the J call TRBJ1-4; 9 bases line up with TRBD1. The CDR3 has 15 amino acids. The germline CDR1 and CDR2 sequences are MNHEY and SVGAGI. J was trimmed by 3 bases and V by 6 bases; bases with no gene match: 5. The CDR3 protein is CASRQGAPPNEKLFF. The CDR3 DNA reads TGTGCCAGCAGACAGGGGGCACCCCCTAATGAAAAACTGTTTTTT.

V gene TRBV9 combines with J gene TRBJ1-1; D possibly corresponds to TRBD1 (5 bases). This CDR3 spans 17 amino acids. V lost 0 bases, J lost 1 base, and 16 bases lay in between. Germline loops: CDR1 SGDLS, CDR2 YYNGEE. The CDR3 loop reads CASSVVSVGQGNTEAFF. CDR3 nucleotides: TGTGCCAGCAGCGTAGTATCAGTGGGGCAGGGGAACACTGAAGCTTTCTTT.

The chain couples TRBV11-2 to TRBJ2-7; 8 nucleotides agree with TRBD2. Trimming took 5 bases from V and 2 from J; bases not matched to a gene: 11. The germline V gene has CDR1 SGHAT and CDR2 FQNNGV. The CDR3 has 16 amino acids. CDR3 DNA sequence: TGTGCCAGCAGCCCCCCGGGACTAGGGGGGGCCTACGAGCAGTACTTC. Encoded protein: CASSPPGLGGAYEQYF.

This clone was observed a single time. The genes are TRBV15 and TRBJ1-1, with 7 bases that match TRBD1. CDR3 length: 15 residues. The germline V gene has CDR1 LNHNV and CDR2 YYDKDF (reference sequence). V trimming: 1 base; J trimming: 6 bases; junction bases outside the gene matches: 8. CDR3 coding DNA: TGTGCCACCAGCAGAGGACTGACAGGGAAGGCTGAAGCTTTCTTT. This translates into CATSRGLTGKAEAFF.

This chain joins TRBV12-5 and TRBJ1-4; 7 positions agree with TRBD1. Losses at the gene ends were 2 bases for V and 8 bases for J; bases not matched to a gene: 2. The germline gives CDR1 LGHNT, CDR2 FRNRAP. This CDR3 comprises 13 residues. The CDR3 protein is CASGLNRGEKLFF. DNA of the CDR3: TGTGCTAGTGGTTTGAACAGGGGCGAAAAACTGTTTTTT. The whole variable domain, remainder taken from reference TRBV12-5 and TRBJ1-4, is DARVTQTPRHKVTEMGQEVTMRCQPILGHNTVFWYRQTMMQGLELLAYFRNRAPLDDSGMPKDRFSAEMPDATLATLKIQPSEPRDSAVYFCASGLNRGEKLFFGSGTQLSVL.

Note on this clone: A read error may account for a junction end that differs from germline. The rearrangement links TRBV20-1 to TRBJ2-7; 7 nucleotides agree with TRBD1. The germline gives CDR1 DFQATT, CDR2 SNEGSKA (reference sequence). CDR3 size: 9 residues. In DNA form, the CDR3 reads TGCAGTGCTAGAGATCGACAGGGCTTC. Protein: CSARDRQGF.

The chain links TRBV5-1 to TRBJ1-1, with D uncertain. The ends were cut back, 1 base at V and 3 bases at J, with 10 bases in the middle. The CDR3 length is 14 residues. From germline, CDR1 is SGHRS and CDR2 YFSETQ. This chain's CDR3 is CASSLFSQDTEAFF. The CDR3 nucleotides read TGCGCCAGCAGCTTGTTTAGTCAGGACACTGAAGCTTTCTTT.

The CDR3 reads CATSRPRLAGAKGYNEQFF. CDR3 nucleotides: TGTGCCACCAGCAGACCAAGACTAGCGGGAGCAAAGGGCTACAATGAGCAGTTCTTC. The chain recombines TRBV15 with TRBJ2-1; 12 bases map to TRBD2. This CDR3 contains 19 residues. From germline, CDR1 is LNHNV and CDR2 YYDKDF (reference sequence). The V segment lost 2 bases and the J segment 3 bases; nucleotides outside the gene matches: 11.

This clone was detected a few times. The chain has TRBV29-1 and TRBJ2-3; possibly TRBD1 or TRBD2 for D (5 bases each). Per germline, CDR1 SQVTM and CDR2 ANQGSEA. This CDR3 is built from 12 residues. Deletions cut 8 bases from V and 5 bases from J, with 14 bases between. The CDR3 nucleotides read TGCAGCAGCGCCGGGGCCCGAGATACGCAGTATTTT. Translated, it gives CSSAGARDTQYF.

CDR3 in amino acids: CASSFRGIGPYSNQPQHF. CDR3 in DNA: TGTGCCAGCAGCTTCAGGGGTATCGGCCCTTATAGCAATCAGCCCCAGCATTTT. The gene calls are TRBV7-7 and TRBJ1-5; tentatively, D is TRBD1 (6 bases). V was shortened by 3 bases and J by 0 bases, with 18 bases between the two germline ends. Germline loops: CDR1 SSHAT, CDR2 FNYEAQ (reference sequence). There are 18 residues in the CDR3.

The chain has TRBV7-3 and TRBJ2-3; the D is unclear. The CDR3 has 12 residues. Trimming took off 5 bases at V and 5 bases at J, with 8 bases between the two ends. Germline assignment: CDR1 SGHTA and CDR2 FQGTGA. The CDR3, as DNA: TGTGCCAGCAGCCCCGGTCGAGATACGCAGTATTTT. It yields the protein CASSPGRDTQYF.